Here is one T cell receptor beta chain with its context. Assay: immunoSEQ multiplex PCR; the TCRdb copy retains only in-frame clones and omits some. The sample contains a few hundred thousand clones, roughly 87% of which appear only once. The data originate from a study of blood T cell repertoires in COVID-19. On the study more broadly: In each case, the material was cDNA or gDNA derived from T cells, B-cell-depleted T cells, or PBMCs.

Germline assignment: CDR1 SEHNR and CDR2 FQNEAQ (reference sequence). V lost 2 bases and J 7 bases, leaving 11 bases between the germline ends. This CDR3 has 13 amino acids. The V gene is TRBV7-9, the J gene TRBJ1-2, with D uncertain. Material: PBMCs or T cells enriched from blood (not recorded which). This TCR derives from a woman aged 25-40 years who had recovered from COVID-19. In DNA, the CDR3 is TGTGCCAGCAGCTTAATTGGCAGGCCTGGCTACACCTTC. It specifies CASSLIGRPGYTF. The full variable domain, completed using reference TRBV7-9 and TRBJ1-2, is DTGVSQNPRHKITKRGQNVTFRCDPISEHNRLYWYRQTLGQGPEFLTYFQNEAQLEKSRLLSDRFSAERPKGSFSTLEIQRTEQGDSAMYLCASSLIGRPGYTFGSGTRLTVV.